This record looks at one T cell receptor (beta chain) sequence and its context. This clonotype was seen many times. The antigen it binds to is not known. The record has no base qualities; no much larger clone is one base away. Libraries were prepared through PCR. The data were produced on an Illumina HiSeq 2500. TCR libraries were prepared with molecular barcoding, using unique molecular identifiers to normalize TCRbeta repertoire quantification. The public reads were run again by TCRdb, first through fastp at Q25 and then through MiXCR, and only productive beta chains were kept. Here each entry gathers all rows of one CDR3 protein and keeps the most common genes and DNA. This sample is represented by a few hundred thousand distinct CDR3 sequences; about 9.3% of them were singletons. The top ten constitute approximately 2.3% of the sample. This entry is derived from a study of T-cell reconstitution after alpha-beta-depleted transplantation in children (dated by TCRdb to 2016 to 2017). About the study as a whole: The study quantitatively tracked T-cell immune reconstitution after TCRalphabeta/CD19-depleted allogeneic hematopoietic cell transplantation in children using TCR repertoire profiling.

Spanning cysteine to phenylalanine, the CDR3 consists of 16 amino acids. Left in the record is the CDR3 DNA by itself, 48 bases read in frame from the first base. At the junction V is shortened by 1 base and J by 2 bases, with 11 bases in between. CDR1 and CDR2, looked up from the germline V gene, are LGHNA and YSLEER. The rearranged segments are TRBV4-3 and TRBJ2-2; the D gene lacks a confident call. The TCR was taken from a human donor who donated a stem cell graft to a child with acute lymphoblastic leukemia. The starting material was PBMCs from the stem cell graft donor, obtained from the stem cell graft. The CDR3 reads CASSQVMELNTGELFF. The DNA sequence is as follows: TGCGCCAGCAGCCAAGTAATGGAGCTCAACACCGGGGAGCTGTTTTTT.